Listed here are 5 T cell receptor beta chains from one sample, sequenced in a study of blood T cell repertoires in COVID-19. Here immunoSEQ multiplex PCR was the method, and the copy in TCRdb shows in-frame clones only, minus some. The table records approximately 160,000 clones, roughly 83% of them present only once. The sample comprised PBMCs or T cells enriched from blood (not recorded which). The origin of the receptors is a woman between 50 and 59 years old who had recovered from COVID-19.

The rearrangement links TRBV29-1 to TRBJ1-1, with D perhaps TRBD1 (5 bases). Deletions cut 7 bases from V and 8 bases from J, with 17 bases between. Germline CDR1 is SQVTM and CDR2 is ANQGSEA. CDR3 size: 12 residues. In DNA form, the CDR3 reads TGCAGCGGAATGAGGACAACAGACGAAGCTTTCTTT. Encoded protein: CSGMRTTDEAFF.

V is TRBV21-1 and J is TRBJ1-5; the listed D gene, TRBD1, was not tested against the DNA. TRBV21-1 is assigned pseudogene status. The CDR3 sequence is 14 residues long. CDR3 coding DNA: TGTGCCAGCAGGGGAGGACAGGGAGACAGGACCCAGCATTTT. It codes for CASRGGQGDRTQHF.

There are a few counts of this clone. V and J are TRBV3-1 (or the pseudogene TRBV3-2) and TRBJ2-1; 9 nucleotides agree with TRBD2. V trimming: 0 bases; J trimming: 4 bases; junction bases outside the gene matches: 1. The CDR3 length is 15 residues. Germline V CDR1 and CDR2: LGHDT, YNNKEL (reference sequence). The CDR3: CASSQETSGYNEQFF. CDR3 in DNA: TGTGCCAGCAGCCAAGAGACTAGCGGATACAATGAGCAGTTCTTC.

This clone was observed a handful of times. The chain links TRBV30 to TRBJ2-3; D call uncertain. Looked up from germline, CDR1 is GTSNPN and CDR2 is SVGIG (reference sequence). The CDR3 has 12 amino acids. The V and J ends lost 1 base and 3 bases respectively, with 5 bases between them. For the CDR3, the DNA is TGTGCCTGGAGTGCTCGGACAGATACGCAGTATTTT. It specifies CAWSARTDTQYF.

V is TRBV19 and J is TRBJ1-4, with TRBD1 identical over 10 bases. From germline, CDR1 is LNHDA and CDR2 SQIVND (reference sequence). CDR3 length equals 15 residues. Trimming took 5 bases from V and 8 from J; bases not matched to a gene: 8. DNA for the CDR3: TGTGCCAGTAGTCTCCCGACAGGGGGCAGGGAAAAACTGTTTTTT. The encoded protein is CASSLPTGGREKLFF.